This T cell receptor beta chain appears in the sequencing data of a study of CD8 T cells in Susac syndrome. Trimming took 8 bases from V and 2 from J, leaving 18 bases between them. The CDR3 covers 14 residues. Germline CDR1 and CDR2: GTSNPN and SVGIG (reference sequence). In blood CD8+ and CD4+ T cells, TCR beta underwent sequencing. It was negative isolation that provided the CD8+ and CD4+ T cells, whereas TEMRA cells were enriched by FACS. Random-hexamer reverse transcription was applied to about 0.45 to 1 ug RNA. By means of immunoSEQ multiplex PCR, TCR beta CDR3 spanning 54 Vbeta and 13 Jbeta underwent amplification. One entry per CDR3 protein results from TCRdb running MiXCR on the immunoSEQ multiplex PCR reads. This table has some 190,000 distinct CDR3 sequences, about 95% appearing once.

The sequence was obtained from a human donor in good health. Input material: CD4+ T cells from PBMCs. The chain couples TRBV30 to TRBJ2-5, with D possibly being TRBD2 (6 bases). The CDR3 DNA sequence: TGTGCCGGAACCCGGAGTAGCGGACAAGAGACCCAGTACTTC. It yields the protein CAGTRSSGQETQYF.